Listed here are 31 T cell receptor beta chains from one sample, sequenced in a study of vaccination and CD4 T cells after COVID-19. The antigens these receptors bind are not known. Scientists ran DNA taken from cultured CD4+ T cells through the Oncomine TCR Beta short-read assay for sequencing. TCRdb used MiXCR to reprocess the PCR reads, holding one entry per CDR3 protein. Among thousands of distinct CDR3 sequences listed, 37% were seen once. This sample's treatment: approximately 11-day PBMC culture with coronavirus spike peptide pools or control peptides (ViraFEST assay). CD4+ T cells that came from the unexposed donor were collected before the COVID-19 pandemic (2011-2018). Sequencing was performed on CD4+ T cells from blood, cultured in vitro. The source is a human donor in good health.

The genes are TRBV7-9 and TRBJ1-2, with a weak D call TRBD1 (6 bases). Per the germline V gene, CDR1 is SEHNR and CDR2 is FQNEAQ (reference sequence). The CDR3 sequence is 15 residues long. The V and J ends lost 5 bases and 2 bases respectively, with 15 bases between them. CDR3 loop: CASSHPQGANYGYTF. For the CDR3, the DNA is TGTGCCAGCAGCCACCCACAGGGAGCCAACTATGGCTACACCTTC.

This chain uses TRBV7-9 with TRBJ1-1; no clear D gene. Between the trimmed V and J ends, which lost 0 bases and 0 bases, there was a span of 5 bases. Per germline, CDR1 SEHNR and CDR2 FQNEAQ (reference sequence). CDR3 length equals 14 residues. The CDR3 region has the DNA TGTGCCAGCAGCTTAGCGGCCTTGAACACTGAAGCTTTCTTT. Protein sequence: CASSLAALNTEAFF.

This clonotype was seen a few times. The chain employs TRBV20-1 and TRBJ2-3; D gene unclear. The germline V gene encodes CDR1 DFQATT and CDR2 SNEGSKA (reference sequence). The CDR3 runs to 15 residues. The ends were cut back, 1 base at V and 1 base at J, with 12 bases in the middle. The CDR3 sequence: CSARGQLAGTDTQYF. CDR3 DNA sequence: TGCAGTGCTAGAGGACAACTGGCTGGCACAGATACGCAGTATTTT.

The V gene is TRBV7-2, the J gene TRBJ1-2; D unresolved. The germline V and J ends were trimmed by 4 bases and 8 bases, with 8 bases remaining between them. Germline lookup yields CDR1 SGHTA and CDR2 FQGNSA. The CDR3 extends over 11 amino acids. CDR3 amino acids: CASSSDQGYTF. Here the CDR3 DNA reads TGTGCCAGCAGCTCCGACCAGGGCTACACCTTC.

This clonotype has just a few counts. The J gene is TRBJ1-6, the V gene TRBV27; no clear D. The CDR3 extends over 16 amino acids. Looked up from germline, CDR1 is MNHEY and CDR2 is SMNVEV (reference sequence). V was cut by 4 bases and J by 6 bases, with 16 bases left in between. The CDR3 DNA reads TGTGCCAGCAGTTCGGCCTCTAGGATAATTAATTCACCCCTCCACTTT. It is translated as CASSSASRIINSPLHF.

This clonotype came up a few times. The J gene is TRBJ1-2, the V gene TRBV5-4; tentatively, D is TRBD1 (6 bases). Germline V CDR1 and CDR2: SGHNT, YYREEE (reference sequence). The CDR3 totals 14 residues. V gave up 1 base and J gave up 2 bases, with 9 bases separating them. The CDR3 sequence: CASSLPGGNYGYTF. CDR3 bases: TGTGCCAGCAGCTTGCCCGGGGGCAACTATGGCTACACCTTC. Full variable domain (rest looked up from reference TRBV5-4 and TRBJ1-2): ETGVTQSPTHLIKTRGQQVTLRCSSQSGHNTVSWYQQALGQGPQFIFQYYREEENGRGNFPPRFSGLQFPNYSSELNVNALELDDSALYLCASSLPGGNYGYTFGSGTRLTVV.

V usage is TRBV5-1 and J usage is TRBJ1-2; D is undetermined. This CDR3 contains 13 residues. The germline V gene encodes CDR1 SGHRS and CDR2 YFSETQ. V lost 0 bases and J lost 3, with 6 bases in between. The CDR3 is CASSLDSDYGYTF. As DNA, the CDR3 is TGCGCCAGCAGCTTGGACAGTGACTATGGCTACACCTTC.

This clonotype was counted only a few times. The genes are TRBV30 and TRBJ2-2; 7 bases line up with TRBD1. The CDR3 covers 15 residues. The germline V gene encodes CDR1 GTSNPN and CDR2 SVGIG (reference sequence). Germline trimming cut 8 bases from V and 4 bases from J; bases unmatched to any gene: 13. This CDR3 reads CARRQGSVGTGELFF. The DNA of the CDR3 is TGTGCCCGCCGACAGGGATCCGTGGGCACCGGGGAGCTGTTTTTT.

This clonotype has a handful of counts. The rearrangement joins TRBV27 to TRBJ1-3; the D is unclear. V was shortened by 5 bases and J by 0 bases, with 8 bases between the two germline ends. The CDR3 has 14 residues. Germline lookup yields CDR1 MNHEY and CDR2 SMNVEV (reference sequence). CDR3: CASSVGLSGNTIYF. The DNA for the CDR3 is TGTGCCAGCAGTGTGGGCCTCTCTGGAAACACCATATATTTT.

The chain has TRBV6-1 and TRBJ1-2, with 8 bases matching TRBD1. V was pared by 6 bases and J by 4 bases, with 10 bases of the junction left unmatched. Germline CDR1 reads MNHNS; CDR2 reads SASEGT. CDR3 length: 15 residues. CDR3 amino acids: CASREQGVRSYGYTF. The CDR3 region has the DNA TGTGCCAGCAGGGAACAGGGGGTGCGGTCCTATGGCTACACCTTC.

This clonotype ranks as large. The V gene is TRBV6-1, the J gene TRBJ1-2, with D perhaps matching TRBD1 (6 bases). Trimming pared 8 bases from V and 7 bases from J, leaving 14 bases between. CDR3 size: 12 residues. CDR1 and CDR2 from the germline V gene are MNHNS and SASEGT. This CDR3 is CASWTALPGYTF. Written as DNA, the CDR3 is TGTGCCAGCTGGACAGCCCTCCCTGGCTACACCTTC.

This clonotype was found a few times. The rearrangement links TRBV10-3 to TRBJ2-7, with 10 bases lining up with TRBD1. Looked up from germline, CDR1 is ENHRY and CDR2 is SYGVKD. The V gene end was trimmed by 6 bases and the J gene end by 4 bases; junction bases not matched to a gene: 12. The CDR3 contains 16 residues. The CDR3 DNA reads TGTGCCATCAGCGTCCAGGGACAGGGGAGTACGTACGAGCAGTACTTC. Protein product: CAISVQGQGSTYEQYF.

The rearrangement joins TRBV7-8 to TRBJ2-3, with D possibly TRBD1 on 6 matching bases. V gave up 5 bases and J gave up 4 bases, with 16 bases separating them. From germline, CDR1 is SGHVS and CDR2 FQNEAQ. The CDR3 sequence is 15 residues long. CDR3: CASSVQGLKSDTQYF. The DNA for the CDR3 is TGTGCCAGCAGCGTCCAGGGGCTGAAATCAGATACGCAGTATTTT.

The chain employs TRBV28 and TRBJ1-5, with TRBD1 identical over 7 bases. Trimming took 8 bases from V and 0 from J; bases not matched to a gene: 7. Germline CDR1 is MDHEN and CDR2 is SYDVKM. The CDR3 sequence is 15 residues long. This CDR3 is CASLTGAGSNQPQHF. DNA for the CDR3: TGTGCCAGCCTAACAGGGGCGGGTAGCAATCAGCCCCAGCATTTT. Variable domain in full (rest from reference TRBV28 and TRBJ1-5): DVKVTQSSRYLVKRTGEKVFLECVQDMDHENMFWYRQDPGLGLRLIYFSYDVKMKEKGDIPEGYSVSREKKERFSLILESASTNQTSMYLCASLTGAGSNQPQHFGDGTRLSIL.

This clonotype came up a few times. The rearrangement uses TRBV6-1 and TRBJ2-6, with 7 bases matching TRBD1. V was pared by 5 bases and J by 1 base, with 5 bases of the junction left unmatched. The CDR3 is 16 amino acids. CDR1 and CDR2 from the germline V gene are MNHNS and SASEGT. The CDR3 sequence: CASSPQTGSGANVLTF. CDR3 in DNA: TGTGCCAGCAGTCCACAGACAGGGTCTGGGGCCAACGTCCTGACTTTC.

V usage is TRBV19 and J usage is TRBJ2-7, with 7 nucleotides matching TRBD2. The CDR3 contains 14 residues. Trimming at V came to 6 bases and at J to 3 bases, leaving 8 bases not matched to a gene. The germline V gene encodes CDR1 LNHDA and CDR2 SQIVND (reference sequence). CDR3 DNA: TGTGCCAGTAGCTTCGGGACTATAAGCTACGAGCAGTACTTC. This translates into CASSFGTISYEQYF.

V gene TRBV30 combines with J gene TRBJ1-1; 7 positions agree with TRBD1. The CDR3 is made up of 13 amino acids. Germline loops: CDR1 GTSNPN, CDR2 SVGIG (reference sequence). J was trimmed by 4 bases and V by 2 bases; bases with no gene match: 4. The CDR3: CAWSHRGPTEAFF. The CDR3 region has the DNA TGTGCCTGGAGTCACAGGGGACCCACTGAAGCTTTCTTT.

The V and J genes are TRBV7-2 and TRBJ2-3; a weak D match, TRBD2 (6 bases). The CDR3 length is 14 residues. With 4 bases removed from V and 4 bases from J, the gap between germline ends came to 12 bases. Germline CDR1 is SGHTA and CDR2 is FQGNSA. The CDR3 reads CASSYGGTADTQYF. The DNA of the CDR3 is TGTGCCAGCAGCTATGGCGGGACCGCAGATACGCAGTATTTT.

The chain has TRBV20-1 and TRBJ2-7; 8 positions match TRBD2. Looked up from germline, CDR1 is DFQATT and CDR2 is SNEGSKA (reference sequence). The trim removed 4 bases at V and 6 bases at J, leaving 5 bases unmatched. CDR3 size: 12 residues. This CDR3 reads CSATGLAGEQYF. In nucleotides, the CDR3 is TGCAGTGCTACCGGACTAGCCGGCGAGCAGTACTTC.

V and J are TRBV18 and TRBJ1-5, with D unclear. V lost 4 bases, J lost 10 bases, and 14 bases lay in between. CDR3 size: 13 residues. Germline V gene data show CDR1 as KGHSH and CDR2 as LQKENI. The CDR3 protein is CASSRTLDGPQHF. The DNA of the CDR3 is TGTGCCAGCTCACGCACTTTGGACGGACCCCAGCATTTT.

The rearrangement joins TRBV7-6 to TRBJ2-5, with 7 nucleotides matching TRBD1. The V segment lost 1 base and the J segment 6 bases; nucleotides outside the gene matches: 5. This CDR3 is 14 amino acids long. The germline V gene encodes CDR1 SGHVS and CDR2 FNYEAQ. CDR3 in DNA: TGTGCCAGCAGCTTAGTTCAGGGGGTAAAGACCCAGTACTTC. Translated: CASSLVQGVKTQYF.

The sample holds a few counts of this clonotype. In DNA form, the CDR3 reads TGTGCCAGCAGCTCACCAGGGGGTCGGCTTAGCACAGATACGCAGTATTTT. Amino acids: CASSSPGGRLSTDTQYF. This chain uses TRBV7-2 with TRBJ2-3; TRBD1 aligns across 7 bases. Germline lookup yields CDR1 SGHTA and CDR2 FQGNSA. The ends lost 4 bases at V and 0 bases at J; junction bases unmatched: 10. This CDR3 has 17 residues.

CDR3 DNA sequence: TGTGCCAGCAGTTACGGGGACGGCTACGAGCAGTACTTC. This translates into CASSYGDGYEQYF. This chain uses TRBV6-5 with TRBJ2-7; D is tentatively TRBD1 or TRBD2 (5 bases each). V lost 2 bases, J lost 3 bases, and 8 bases lay in between. CDR1 MNHEY and CDR2 SVGAGI come from the germline V gene. CDR3 length equals 13 residues.

This clonotype was recorded a few times. The CDR3 DNA reads TGTGCCATCCGGGGGGCGGGGGTCACCGGGGAGCTGTTTTTT. As protein: CAIRGAGVTGELFF. The chain has TRBV6-1 and TRBJ2-2; the D gene is possibly TRBD2 (7 bases). The CDR3 spans 14 residues. Trimming took off 10 bases at V and 4 bases at J, with 16 bases between the two ends. CDR1 and CDR2 (germline): MNHNS, SASEGT.

A few counts support this clonotype. The chain has TRBV6-1 and TRBJ1-3, with D uncertain. CDR1 and CDR2 from the germline V gene are MNHNS and SASEGT. Trimming shortened V by 6 bases and J by 4 bases, and 19 bases separated the two germline ends. The CDR3 is made up of 16 amino acids. The CDR3 DNA is TGTGCCAGCAGAGAACAACCGAGCTCTGCGGGAAACACCATATATTTT. The encoded protein is CASREQPSSAGNTIYF.

The rearrangement links TRBV25-1 to TRBJ1-6; 7 nucleotides match TRBD1. With V trimmed by 8 bases and J by 7 bases, 8 bases remained unmatched. Germline V CDR1 and CDR2: MGHDK, SYGVNS. The CDR3 is 14 residues long. The CDR3 coding sequence is TGTGCCAGCTCGGAACAGACAGGGAATTCACCCCTCCACTTT. This sequence encodes CASSEQTGNSPLHF.

V gene TRBV12-5 combines with J gene TRBJ2-5; no clear D gene. Trimming took 2 bases from V and 0 from J, leaving 4 bases between them. The CDR3 is made up of 13 amino acids. The germline V gene encodes CDR1 LGHNT and CDR2 FRNRAP. The CDR3 loop is CASGLRYQETQYF. The CDR3 DNA reads as TGTGCTAGTGGTTTGAGGTACCAAGAGACCCAGTACTTC.

CDR3 sequence (DNA): TGTGCCAGCACCCAGACCGGGACGGTCTCGACGCAGTATTTT. Its translation: CASTQTGTVSTQYF. The chain has TRBV6-1 and TRBJ2-3, with D tentatively TRBD1 or TRBD2 (5 bases each). Germline loops: CDR1 MNHNS, CDR2 SASEGT. This CDR3 has 14 amino acids. V lost 7 bases and J 9 bases, leaving 20 bases between the germline ends.

This clonotype has more than one count but fewer than ten. The genes are TRBV29-1 and TRBJ1-2; D possibly corresponds to TRBD1 (6 bases). Trimming stripped 6 bases from V and 0 bases from J, with 23 bases between. There are 17 residues in the CDR3. Germline lookup yields CDR1 SQVTM and CDR2 ANQGSEA. CDR3 in DNA: TGCAGCGTCCCTCTAGGCGGGGGGCGGATTACTAACTATGGCTACACCTTC. Translated: CSVPLGGGRITNYGYTF.

The chain uses TRBV6-1 and TRBJ2-7; D possibly corresponds to TRBD1 (5 bases). The CDR3 consists of 14 residues. From germline, CDR1 is MNHNS and CDR2 SASEGT. The V end lost 2 bases, the J end lost 2 bases, and 10 bases lay between the germline ends. CDR3 sequence reads: CASSEQGWAYEQYF. The CDR3 DNA is TGTGCCAGCAGTGAACAGGGTTGGGCCTACGAGCAGTACTTC.

Here the CDR3 DNA reads TGTGCCAGCAAAGGACTAGCAAACACCGGGGAGCTGTTTTTT. Translating it yields CASKGLANTGELFF. This rearrangement joins TRBV27 to TRBJ2-2; 8 bases match TRBD2. Trimming at V came to 7 bases and at J to 2 bases, leaving 3 bases not matched to a gene. CDR3 size: 14 residues. CDR1 MNHEY and CDR2 SMNVEV come from the germline V gene (reference sequence).